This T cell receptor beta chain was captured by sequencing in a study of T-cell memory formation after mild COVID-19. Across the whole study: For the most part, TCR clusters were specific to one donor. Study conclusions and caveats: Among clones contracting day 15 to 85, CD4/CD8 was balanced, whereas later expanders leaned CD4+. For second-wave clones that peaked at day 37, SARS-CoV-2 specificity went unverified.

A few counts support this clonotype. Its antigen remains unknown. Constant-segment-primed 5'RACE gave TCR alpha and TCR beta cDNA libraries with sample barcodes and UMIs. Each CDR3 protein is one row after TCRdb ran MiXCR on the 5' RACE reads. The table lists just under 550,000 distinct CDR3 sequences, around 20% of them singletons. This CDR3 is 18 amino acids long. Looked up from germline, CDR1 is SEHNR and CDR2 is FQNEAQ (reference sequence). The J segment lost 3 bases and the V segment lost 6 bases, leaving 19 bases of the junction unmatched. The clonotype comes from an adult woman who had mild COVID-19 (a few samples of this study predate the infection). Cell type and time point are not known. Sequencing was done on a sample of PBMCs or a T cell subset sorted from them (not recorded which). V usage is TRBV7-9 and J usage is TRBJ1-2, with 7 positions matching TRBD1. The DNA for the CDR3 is TGTGCCAGCAGGACCTATCAAGGGGCAGGGGGAGAGGACTATGGCTACACCTTC. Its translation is CASRTYQGAGGEDYGYTF. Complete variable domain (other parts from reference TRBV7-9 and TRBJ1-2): DTGVSQNPRHKITKRGQNVTFRCDPISEHNRLYWYRQTLGQGPEFLTYFQNEAQLEKSRLLSDRFSAERPKGSFSTLEIQRTEQGDSAMYLCASRTYQGAGGEDYGYTFGSGTRLTVV.